This T cell receptor (beta chain) was identified in a study of OX40 agonist ivuxolimab in advanced cancers. Turning to the study itself: Aged roughly 23 to 79 with a mean of approximately 60 years, they were around 83% male. Regarding the study as a whole: Researchers did not determine the expanded peripheral T cells' antigen specificity. There was clonal expansion of CD4+ and CD8+ blood T cells by week 6 at 0.1 to 3.0 mg/kg.

Autoimmune disease history or systemic immunosuppression barred patients. This clone came up a few times. What it recognizes is unknown. The repertoire was sequenced with immunoSEQ multiplex PCR; TCRdb's copy has only in-frame clones and lacks some. The sample lists approximately 12,000 clones; about 75% were seen once. Sequencing used CD4+ or CD8+ T cells sorted from blood, obtained in a trial of the OX40 agonist ivuxolimab. The receptor's source is an adult with an advanced solid tumor such as melanoma, head and neck, liver or kidney cancer.

The CDR3 sequence: CASSLPGRDTSYTGELFF. CDR3 DNA sequence: TGTGCCAGCAGCTTGCCGGGACGGGACACTTCTTACACCGGGGAGCTGTTTTTT. The chain recombines TRBV5-8 with TRBJ2-2; D is possibly TRBD1 (6 bases). V was clipped by 1 base and J by 3 bases, with 19 bases between them. The germline gives CDR1 SGHTS, CDR2 YDEGEE. This CDR3 region has 18 residues. The complete variable domain, with remaining parts taken from reference TRBV5-8 and TRBJ2-2, reads EAGVTQSPTHLIKTRGQQATLRCSPISGHTSVYWYQQALGLGLQFLLWYDEGEERNRGNFPPRFSGRQFPNYSSELNVNALELEDSALYLCASSLPGRDTSYTGELFFGEGSRLTVL.